The present entry profiles one T cell receptor beta chain with its context. Data came from immunoSEQ multiplex PCR; TCRdb stores just in-frame clones and leaves some out. Altogether a few hundred thousand clones are present, around 89% being singletons, with the ten largest covering more than 1%. The source of the sample is a study of blood T cell repertoires in COVID-19. CDR3 length: 16 residues. Germline CDR1 is SGDLS and CDR2 is YYNGEE. The V gene end was trimmed by 5 bases and the J gene end by 10 bases; junction bases not matched to a gene: 12. The chain links TRBV9 to TRBJ2-1; 13 nucleotides line up with TRBD2. The origin of this receptor is a man in his forties with acute or convalescent COVID-19. What was sequenced was peripheral blood. DNA of the CDR3: TGTGCCAGCAGATCCCTCGGACTAGCGGGAGTGGGCGAGCAGTTCTTC. This translates into CASRSLGLAGVGEQFF.